This record concerns one T cell receptor (beta chain) sequence. This sample was taken from a study of blood T cell repertoires in COVID-19. Across the study: T cells, B-cell-depleted T cells, or PBMCs supplied cDNA or gDNA.

Data came from immunoSEQ multiplex PCR; TCRdb stores just in-frame clones and leaves some out. The table has 650,000 to 800,000 clones, 80% to 90% seen once. The CDR3 totals 16 residues. The V end was cut by 0 bases, the J end by 2 bases, with 10 bases between. Germline V gene sequence: CDR1 LGHDT, CDR2 YNNKEL (reference sequence). The sequencing input was peripheral blood. The receptor comes from a woman aged 18-35 years with acute or convalescent COVID-19. The rearrangement uses TRBV3-1 (or the pseudogene TRBV3-2) and TRBJ2-2; D is unresolved. The CDR3 coding sequence is TGTGCCAGCAGCCAAGATTTAAGCATAAACACCGGGGAGCTGTTTTTT. Its translation is CASSQDLSINTGELFF.